Many counts were recorded for the clone carrying this T cell receptor (beta chain). This record comes from a study of patients and donors after allogeneic stem cell transplantation. TCRdb called the RT-PCR reads again in MiXCR, with one record for every CDR3 protein. Of 87,000 or so distinct CDR3 sequences in the sample, 4.5% to 5% are singletons; the top ten hold about 3%. This CDR3 comprises 15 residues. Germline loops: CDR1 SGHTA, CDR2 FQGNSA. V was cut by 0 bases and J by 3 bases, with 9 bases left in between. This receptor was taken from a human donor who was either an allogeneic HSCT recipient or a stem cell or donor lymphocyte infusion donor (not recorded which). It is not recorded whose cells these are; they may come from a transplant donor. Sequencing used blood, either unsorted or a sorted T cell fraction (not recorded which). V is TRBV7-2 and J is TRBJ2-1; D is unresolved. The CDR3 here is CASSLAADFYNEQFF. The CDR3 DNA sequence: TGTGCCAGCAGCTTAGCGGCGGATTTCTACAATGAGCAGTTCTTC.